This entry is about one TCR beta chain. It has no known antigen specificity. Base qualities are missing; no much larger clone stands one base away. The data stem from a study of T cell changes during pregnancy in multiple sclerosis (dated by TCRdb to between 2018 and 2021). Regarding the complete study: Changes in the T cell repertoire over the course of pregnancy were examined in this study in women with multiple sclerosis.

The library was produced with the immunoSEQ multiplex PCR assay. TCRdb retrieved this table from immuneACCESS and kept in-frame rearrangements only. Not all clones are present; in checked studies, unresolved V genes account for under half, and no reason is known for the remainder. The sample profile shows some 57,000 clones; about 90% of them were found once. Together, the top ten hold 0.8% to 0.9% of the sample. The CDR3 contains 14 residues, cysteine and phenylalanine counted. The read is trimmed to its CDR3 DNA, 42 bases read in frame from base 1. V lost 1 base and J lost 4 bases; the stretch between them is 7 bases long. Per the germline V gene, SGHVS is the CDR1 and FNYEAQ is the CDR2.

Here the sequenced sample was peripheral blood, taken in the first trimester of pregnancy. This clonotype originated in a female donor in good health, enrolled as a control in a pregnancy study. The sequence joins TRBV7-6 to TRBJ1-4; the D region possibly corresponds to TRBD1 (5 bases align). CDR3 region: CASSLGGGNEKLFF. The DNA sequence is as follows: TGTGCCAGCAGCTTAGGCGGGGGTAATGAAAAACTGTTTTTT.